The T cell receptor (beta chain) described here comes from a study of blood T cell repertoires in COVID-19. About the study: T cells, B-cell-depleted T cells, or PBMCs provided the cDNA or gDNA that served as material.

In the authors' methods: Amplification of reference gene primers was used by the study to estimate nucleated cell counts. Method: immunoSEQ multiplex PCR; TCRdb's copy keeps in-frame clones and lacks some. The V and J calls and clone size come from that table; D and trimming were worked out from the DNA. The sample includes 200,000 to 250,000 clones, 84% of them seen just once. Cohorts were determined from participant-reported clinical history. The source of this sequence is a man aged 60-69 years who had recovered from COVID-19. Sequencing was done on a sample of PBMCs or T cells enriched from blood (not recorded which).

CDR3 in amino acids: CASSIATTGARDTIYF. The CDR3 nucleotides read TGTGCCAGTAGTATAGCGACGACAGGGGCGAGAGACACCATATATTTT. The chain joins TRBV19 to TRBJ1-3; 8 nucleotides align to TRBD1. V trimming: 1 base; J trimming: 8 bases; junction bases outside the gene matches: 10. The length of the CDR3 is 16 residues. The germline CDR1 and CDR2 sequences are LNHDA and SQIVND (reference sequence).